This TCR beta chain emerged from a study of T cell responses to AZD1222 COVID-19 vaccine. Study observations and caveats: Clonal diversity may have been underestimated, and the donors were mostly white British, with more females than males. Mapped onto spike, vaccine-associated CD4 TCRs spanned it and were dominant at 160-218 and 743-854.

Per germline, CDR1 SGDLS and CDR2 YYNGEE. The CDR3 is 13 residues long. Trimming stripped 6 bases from V and 2 bases from J, with 12 bases between. By frequency in the sample, this clone is medium-sized. What it binds is unknown. Second-dose intervals near 4 or 12 weeks were combined. The method was immunoSEQ multiplex PCR; TCRdb's version includes in-frame clones alone and lacks a portion of them. The table lists some 83,000 clones, around nine tenths of them singletons, with approximately 5% in the top ten. V gene TRBV9 combines with J gene TRBJ2-7; maybe TRBD2 (5 bases). This clonotype originated in an adult who received the AZD1222 COVID-19 vaccine. The sample consisted of peripheral blood, taken 28 days after the second AZD1222 dose. In DNA, the CDR3 is TGTGCCAGCACCCCGCGGCGGGCCTACGAGCAGTACTTC. This sequence encodes CASTPRRAYEQYF.